This T cell receptor (beta chain) was sequenced during a study of CD4 T cells in relation to SARS-CoV-2 and coronaviruses. Germline CDR1 is MGHDK and CDR2 is SYGVNS. The V end was cut by 8 bases, the J end by 0 bases, with 8 bases between. This CDR3 region has 12 residues. The data were produced by immunoSEQ multiplex PCR, yet TCRdb's version contains in-frame clones alone and is incomplete. The sample shows around 20,000 clones, about 69% of them seen only once. As for this clone: Its antigen is undetermined.

Before the COVID-19 pandemic, during about 2011-2019, CD4+ T cells were taken from unexposed donors. Isolation of CD4+ T cells took place after less than 13 days in culture. The genes are TRBV25-1 and TRBJ2-7; D may be TRBD2 (5 bases). This TCR came from a human donor in good health. Sequences were obtained from CD4+ T cells from PBMCs, cultured in vitro. CDR3 amino acids: CASLGNSYEQYF. The CDR3 bases are TGTGCCAGCCTCGGGAACTCCTACGAGCAGTACTTC.